This T cell receptor beta chain is drawn from a study of cytomegalovirus exposure and HLA in healthy donors. It was with 60 Vbeta and 13 Jbeta primers that the PCR ran. Produced via immunoSEQ multiplex PCR; TCRdb's table is partial and in-frame only. Of approximately 270,000 clones listed, 80% are singletons. The CDR3 is made up of 14 amino acids. Germline-derived CDR1 and CDR2 are LNHDA and SQIVND (reference sequence). The ends lost 7 bases at V and 0 bases at J; junction bases unmatched: 5. This clone was seen a single time. The rearrangement links TRBV19 to TRBJ2-7; TRBD2 matches at 8 bases. Source material: PBMCs. The sequence came from a girl aged 2 to 9 in good health and CMV-seronegative. CDR3 sequence (DNA): TGTGCCAGTAAGAGCGGGGGAAGCTCCTACGAGCAGTACTTC. This gives the protein CASKSGGSSYEQYF.